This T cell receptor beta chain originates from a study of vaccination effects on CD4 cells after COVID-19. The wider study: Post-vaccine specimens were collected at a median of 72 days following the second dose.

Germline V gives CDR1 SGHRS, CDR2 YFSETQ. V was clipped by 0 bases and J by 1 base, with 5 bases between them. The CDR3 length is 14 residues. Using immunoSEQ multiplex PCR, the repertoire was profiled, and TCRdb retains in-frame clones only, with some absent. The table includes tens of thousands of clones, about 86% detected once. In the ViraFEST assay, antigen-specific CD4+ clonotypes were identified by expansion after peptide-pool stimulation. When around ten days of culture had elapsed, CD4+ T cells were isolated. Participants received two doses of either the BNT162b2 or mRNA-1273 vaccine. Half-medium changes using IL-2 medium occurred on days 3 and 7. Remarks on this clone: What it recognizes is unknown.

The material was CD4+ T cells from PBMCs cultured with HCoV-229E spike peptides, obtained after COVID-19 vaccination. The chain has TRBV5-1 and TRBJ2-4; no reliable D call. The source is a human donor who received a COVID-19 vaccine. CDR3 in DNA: TGCGCCAGCAGCTTGGTAGGTGCCAAAAACATTCAGTACTTC. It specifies CASSLVGAKNIQYF.